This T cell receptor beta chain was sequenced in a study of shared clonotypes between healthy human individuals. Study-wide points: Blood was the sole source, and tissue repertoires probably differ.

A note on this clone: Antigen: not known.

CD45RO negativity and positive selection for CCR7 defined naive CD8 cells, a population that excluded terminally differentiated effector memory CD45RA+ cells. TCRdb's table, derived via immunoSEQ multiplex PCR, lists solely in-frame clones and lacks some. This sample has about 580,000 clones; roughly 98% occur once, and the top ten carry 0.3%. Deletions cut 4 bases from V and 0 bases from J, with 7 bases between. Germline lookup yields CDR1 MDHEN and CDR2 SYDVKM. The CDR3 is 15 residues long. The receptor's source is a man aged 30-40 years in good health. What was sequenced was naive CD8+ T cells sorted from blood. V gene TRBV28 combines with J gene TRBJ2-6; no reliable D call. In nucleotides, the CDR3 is TGTGCCAGCAGTTCGGAGATCTCTGGGGCCAACGTCCTGACTTTC. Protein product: CASSSEISGANVLTF.